This T cell receptor beta chain originates from a study of Ad26.COV2.S vaccination and SARS-CoV-2 variants. Study-wide context: A COV1001 Ad26.COV2.S trial-arm participant provided the sample. Ad26.COV2.S given intramuscularly, once or twice 56 days apart.

Data came from immunoSEQ multiplex PCR; TCRdb stores just in-frame clones and leaves some out. The table records some 450,000 clones, about nine tenths of them present only once. The germline V and J ends were trimmed by 4 bases and 9 bases, with 19 bases remaining between them. This CDR3 is built from 14 residues. Germline CDR1 and CDR2: SQVTM and ANQGSEA. As to this clone: What it binds is not known.

General study points: Reportedly, spike-specific CD8+ and CD4+ T cell responses achieved substantial breadth once vaccination had taken place. Comparable non-spike TCR breadth was observed in vaccine and placebo recipients.

Treatment denoted: 19 received Ad26.COV2.S at low or high dose, single or two shots; 5 received placebo; per-sample allocation not given. Day 63 following the first vaccine or placebo injection was when the samples were taken. Here the sequenced sample was peripheral blood, taken in a trial of Ad26.COV2.S vaccine versus placebo. The clonotype originates from a person aged 18-60 years who received the Ad26.COV2.S COVID-19 vaccine or a placebo. The chain recombines TRBV29-1 with TRBJ2-1; D might be TRBD2 (5 bases). CDR3 in DNA: TGCAGCGTTGTTAGGGAGATAGGTTTCGGTGAGCAGTTCTTC. Residues: CSVVREIGFGEQFF.